A single sample is the source of the 8 T cell receptor beta chains below, sequenced in a study of T cells in narcolepsy. The protocol was immunoSEQ multiplex PCR, while the TCRdb copy is restricted to in-frame clones and leaves out a portion. Altogether 30,000 to 40,000 clones are present, roughly 87% being singletons, with the ten largest covering over 0.65%. Specimen: CD45RA- memory CD4+ T cells from PBMCs. These receptors were collected from a human donor with narcolepsy.

The chain has TRBV7-2 and TRBJ1-3; TRBD1 is a possible D gene (5 bases). The CDR3 has 14 residues. Looked up from germline, CDR1 is SGHTA and CDR2 is FQGNSA. Trimming left V 3 bases short and J 1 base short, with 7 bases between. CDR3 region: CASSFAGSGNTIYF. In nucleotides, the CDR3 is TGTGCCAGCAGCTTCGCAGGGTCTGGAAACACCATATATTTT.

This rearrangement joins TRBV28 to TRBJ2-3, with TRBD2 identical over 8 bases. The CDR3 spans 15 residues. Trimming at V came to 2 bases and at J to 6 bases, leaving 7 bases not matched to a gene. Germline V gene sequence: CDR1 MDHEN, CDR2 SYDVKM. CDR3 residues: CASSLVAGGRDTQYF. The CDR3 nucleotides are TGTGCCAGCAGTTTAGTCGCGGGGGGCCGGGATACGCAGTATTTT.

This chain links TRBV18 with TRBJ1-1; D is possibly TRBD1 (6 bases). Trimming pared 3 bases from V and 0 bases from J, leaving 8 bases between. This CDR3 is 14 amino acids long. Germline lookup yields CDR1 KGHSH and CDR2 LQKENI. CDR3 coding DNA: TGTGCCAGCTCACCGGGACACATGAACACTGAAGCTTTCTTT. Amino acids: CASSPGHMNTEAFF.

The rearrangement uses TRBV5-4 and TRBJ2-6, with D tentatively TRBD1 (6 bases). Deletions cut 5 bases from V and 2 bases from J, with 11 bases between. The CDR3 loop spans 15 amino acids. Germline assignment: CDR1 SGHNT and CDR2 YYREEE (reference sequence). As DNA, the CDR3 is TGTGCCAGCAGGCTACAGGGAACTGGGGCCAACGTCCTGACTTTC. The encoded protein is CASRLQGTGANVLTF.

This CDR3 reads CASSEIAAYNEQFF. The CDR3 DNA is TGTGCCAGCAGTGAAATAGCCGCCTACAATGAGCAGTTCTTC. The chain links TRBV2 to TRBJ2-1, with D unresolved. CDR3 length equals 14 residues. Germline V lookup: CDR1 SNHLY, CDR2 FYNNEI. Trimming cost V 2 bases and J 2 bases, with 7 bases left between them. The full variable domain, with the rest looked up from reference TRBV2 and TRBJ2-1, is EPEVTQTPSHQVTQMGQEVILRCVPISNHLYFYWYRQILGQKVEFLVSFYNNEISEKSEIFDDQFSVERPDGSNFTLKIRSTKLEDSAMYFCASSEIAAYNEQFFGPGTRLTVL.

The CDR3 spells CATRGGANEQYF. The CDR3 nucleotides are TGTGCCACCCGGGGGGGGGCGAATGAGCAGTACTTC. J is TRBJ2-7 and V is TRBV2, with 8 nucleotides matching TRBD2. Germline loops: CDR1 SNHLY, CDR2 FYNNEI. V shed 10 bases, J shed 7 bases, and the junction held 9 bases outside the gene matches. The CDR3 is 12 residues long.

The chain links TRBV13 to TRBJ2-1; 10 nucleotides match TRBD2. The V gene's germline CDR1 is PRHDT and CDR2 FYEKMQ (reference sequence). There are 17 residues in the CDR3. Trimming at V came to 1 base and at J to 4 bases, leaving 7 bases not matched to a gene. This chain's CDR3 is CASSLEAGGPGYNEQFF. The CDR3, as DNA: TGTGCCAGCAGCTTAGAAGCGGGAGGGCCGGGTTACAATGAGCAGTTCTTC.

The genes are TRBV5-6 and TRBJ2-3; 8 bases align to TRBD1. The J segment lost 8 bases and the V segment lost 6 bases, leaving 11 bases of the junction unmatched. There are 14 residues in the CDR3. Germline V gene lookup returns CDR1 SGHDT and CDR2 YYEEEE. The CDR3 nucleotides are TGTGCCAGCATAGACAGGGGCCGGGGAGGTACGCAGTATTTT. It translates to CASIDRGRGGTQYF.